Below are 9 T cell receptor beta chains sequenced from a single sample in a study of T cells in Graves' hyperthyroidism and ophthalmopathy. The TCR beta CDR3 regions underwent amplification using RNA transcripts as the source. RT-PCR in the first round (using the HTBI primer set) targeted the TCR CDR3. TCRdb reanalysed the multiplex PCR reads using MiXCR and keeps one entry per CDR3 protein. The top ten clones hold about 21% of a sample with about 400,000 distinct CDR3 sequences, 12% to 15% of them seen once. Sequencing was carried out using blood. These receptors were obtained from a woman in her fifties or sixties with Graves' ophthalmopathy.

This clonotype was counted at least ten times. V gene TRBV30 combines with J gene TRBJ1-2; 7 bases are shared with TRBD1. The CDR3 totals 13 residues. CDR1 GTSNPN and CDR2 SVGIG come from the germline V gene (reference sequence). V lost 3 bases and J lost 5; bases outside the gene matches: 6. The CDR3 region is CAWSRDSIYGYTF. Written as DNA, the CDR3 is TGTGCCTGGAGCCGGGACAGCATTTATGGCTACACCTTC.

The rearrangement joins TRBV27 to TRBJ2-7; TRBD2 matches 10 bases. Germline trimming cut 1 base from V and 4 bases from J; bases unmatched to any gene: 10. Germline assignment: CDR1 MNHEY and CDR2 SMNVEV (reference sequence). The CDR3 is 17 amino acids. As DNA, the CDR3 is TGTGCCAGCAGTTTATACGGCGGGTTAGCGGGAGGTTACGAGCAGTACTTC. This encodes CASSLYGGLAGGYEQYF.

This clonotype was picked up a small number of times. The CDR3 region has the DNA TGCAGTGCAGCATCCTCTGGGGCCAACGTCCTGACTTTC. It specifies CSAASSGANVLTF. The chain recombines TRBV20-1 with TRBJ2-6; D unclear. CDR1 is DFQATT, CDR2 SNEGSKA, per germline (reference sequence). The CDR3 loop spans 13 amino acids. Trimming cost V 6 bases and J 0 bases, with 6 bases left between them.

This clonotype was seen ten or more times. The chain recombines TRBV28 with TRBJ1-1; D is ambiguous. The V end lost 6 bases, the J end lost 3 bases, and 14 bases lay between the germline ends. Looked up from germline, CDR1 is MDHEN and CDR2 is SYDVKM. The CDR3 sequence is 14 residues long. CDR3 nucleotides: TGTGCCAGCAGCCGCCAGTGGGCAGACACTGAAGCTTTCTTT. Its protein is CASSRQWADTEAFF.

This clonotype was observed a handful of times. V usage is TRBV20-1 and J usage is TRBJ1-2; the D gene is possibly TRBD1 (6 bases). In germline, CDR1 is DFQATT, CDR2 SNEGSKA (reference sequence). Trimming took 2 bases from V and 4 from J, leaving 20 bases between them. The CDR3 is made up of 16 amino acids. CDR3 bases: TGCAGTGCTAGACCAACAAACCCTAGGACAGCCTATGGCTACACCTTC. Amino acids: CSARPTNPRTAYGYTF.

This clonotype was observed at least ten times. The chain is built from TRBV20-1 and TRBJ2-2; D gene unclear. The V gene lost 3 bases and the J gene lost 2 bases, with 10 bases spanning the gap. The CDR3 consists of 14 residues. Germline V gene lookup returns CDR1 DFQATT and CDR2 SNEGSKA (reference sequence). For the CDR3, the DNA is TGCAGTGCTAGGAATTGGCGAAACACCGGGGAGCTGTTTTTT. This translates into CSARNWRNTGELFF.

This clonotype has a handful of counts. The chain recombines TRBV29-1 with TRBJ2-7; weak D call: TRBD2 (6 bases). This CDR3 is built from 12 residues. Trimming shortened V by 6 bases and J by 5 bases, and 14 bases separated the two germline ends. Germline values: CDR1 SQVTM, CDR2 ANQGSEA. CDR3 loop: CSVAGLGDEQYF. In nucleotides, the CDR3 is TGCAGCGTGGCGGGGTTGGGCGACGAGCAGTACTTC.

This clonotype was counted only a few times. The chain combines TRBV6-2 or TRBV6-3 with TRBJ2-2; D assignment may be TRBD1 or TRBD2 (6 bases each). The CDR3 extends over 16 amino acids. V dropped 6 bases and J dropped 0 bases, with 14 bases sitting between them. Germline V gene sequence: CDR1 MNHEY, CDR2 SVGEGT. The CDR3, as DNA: TGTGCCAGCAGCCGGGAAGGGGGGACGAACACCGGGGAGCTGTTTTTT. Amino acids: CASSREGGTNTGELFF.

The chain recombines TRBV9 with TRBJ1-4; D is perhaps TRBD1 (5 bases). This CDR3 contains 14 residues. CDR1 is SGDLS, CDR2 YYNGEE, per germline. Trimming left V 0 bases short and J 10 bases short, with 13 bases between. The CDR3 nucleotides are TGTGCCAGCAGCGTAGCGGGGCAGGACGGAAAACTGTTTTTT. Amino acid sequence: CASSVAGQDGKLFF.